These T cell receptor beta chains were read from a single sample in a study of T-cell reconstitution after alpha-beta-depleted transplantation in children. In TCRdb, the PCR reads were re-called with MiXCR into one record per CDR3 protein. The sample lists more than 120,000 distinct CDR3 sequences; 8.8% were seen once. This material consisted of PBMCs, mostly from graft donor cells, taken 180 days after TCRalphabeta/CD19-depleted stem cell transplant. The receptors originated from a female patient younger than 10 who had a stem cell transplant for congenital amegakaryocytic thrombocytopenia, so the T cells may come from the graft donor. CDR3s include the opening cysteine and the closing phenylalanine or tryptophan. A D gene is named only where the DNA matches it firmly. The listing skips clone size in some rows; elsewhere it reads once, few, many or a size class.

clone_size	v_call	d_call	j_call	cdr3_aa	cdr3_nt
few	TRBV9	NA	TRBJ1-5	CASSVSGRRNQPQHF	TGTGCCAGCAGCGTTTCAGGGAGGCGCAATCAGCCCCAGCATTTT
once	TRBV11-2	NA	TRBJ2-1	CASRSPRGSSYNEQFF	TGTGCCAGCAGGAGCCCCCGGGGGAGCTCCTACAATGAGCAGTTCTTC
few	TRBV5-1	NA	TRBJ2-7	CASSSQGYEQYF	TGCGCCAGCAGCTCACAGGGATACGAGCAGTACTTC
many	TRBV28	TRBD1	TRBJ1-5	CASSVLRDRKNQPQHF	TGTGCCAGCAGTGTTCTCCGGGACAGGAAAAATCAGCCCCAGCATTTT
few	TRBV30	NA	TRBJ1-6	CAWSVWGPLHF	TGTGCCTGGAGTGTGTGGGGGCCCCTCCACTTT
many	TRBV12-3/TRBV12-4	NA	TRBJ1-1	CASRGTLNTEAFF	TGTGCCAGCAGGGGGACTCTGAACACTGAAGCTTTCTTT
many	TRBV20-1	TRBD1	TRBJ2-2	CSAGTGNTGELFF	TGCAGTGCTGGGACAGGGAACACCGGGGAGCTGTTTTTT
NA	TRBV21-1	NA	TRBJ2-7	CASTSAGDEQYF	TGTGCCAGCACTTCAGCGGGTGACGAGCAGTACTTC
many	TRBV20-1	NA	TRBJ1-4	CSGQGASNEKLFF	TGCAGTGGCCAAGGGGCATCTAATGAAAAACTGTTTTTT
many	TRBV12-3/TRBV12-4	TRBD1	TRBJ2-3	CASSLGTGGLDTQYF	TGTGCCAGCAGTTTAGGGACAGGGGGATTAGATACGCAGTATTTT
NA	TRBV12-3/TRBV12-4	TRBD2	TRBJ2-6	CASSPYFAGGPTGANVLTF	TGTGCCAGCAGTCCCTACTTTGCGGGAGGGCCAACTGGGGCCAACGTCCTGACTTTC
NA	TRBV7-2	TRBD1	TRBJ2-7	CASSQDRGREEQYF	TGTGCCAGCAGCCAGGACAGGGGGCGCGAGGAGCAGTACTTC
NA	TRBV7-2	TRBD2	TRBJ2-1	CASSGLILLAGLYNEQFF	TGTGCCAGCAGCGGGCTGATTCTACTAGCGGGTCTCTACAATGAGCAGTTCTTC
many	TRBV6-1	NA	TRBJ2-7	CASSPAWGPYEQYF	TGTGCCAGCAGTCCAGCTTGGGGCCCCTACGAGCAGTACTTC
many	TRBV12-3/TRBV12-4	NA	TRBJ2-7	CASTFGGGLRGFYEQYF	TGTGCCAGCACTTTTGGAGGGGGGCTCAGGGGTTTCTACGAGCAGTACTTC
few	TRBV3-1	NA	TRBJ2-7	CASSQLGGSYEQYF	TGTGCCAGCAGCCAACTAGGCGGTTCCTACGAGCAGTACTTC
many	TRBV5-1	NA	TRBJ1-2	CASSYRDPLGGYTF	TGCGCCAGCAGCTACCGGGACCCACTGGGCGGCTACACCTTC
many	TRBV3-1	TRBD2	TRBJ2-7	CASSLTSVEERQYF	TGTGCCAGCAGCCTTACTAGCGTCGAGGAAAGGCAGTACTTC
NA	TRBV2	NA	TRBJ2-3	CASRRLEDTQYF	TGTGCCAGCAGGCGACTAGAGGATACGCAGTATTTT
few	TRBV3-1	TRBD2	TRBJ2-2	CASSQVFGRAAGELFF	TGTGCCAGCAGCCAAGTGTTCGGGAGGGCGGCCGGGGAGCTGTTTTTT
many	TRBV4-2	NA	TRBJ2-7	CASSQQAGTPYEQYF	TGTGCCAGCAGCCAGCAAGCCGGGACTCCCTACGAGCAGTACTTC
few	TRBV12-3/TRBV12-4	NA	TRBJ1-2	CASSFQAYYGYTF	TGTGCCAGCAGTTTTCAGGCGTACTATGGCTACACCTTC
NA	TRBV5-1	NA	TRBJ2-1	CASSSKAGSYNEQFF	TGCGCCAGCAGCTCGAAGGCGGGCTCCTACAATGAGCAGTTCTTC
many	TRBV6-5	NA	TRBJ2-5	CASSFEGRETQYF	TGTGCCAGCAGTTTTGAGGGGCGGGAGACCCAGTACTTC
NA	TRBV6-1	NA	TRBJ2-3	CASVTGIRTDTQYF	TGTGCCAGCGTAACCGGGATCCGCACAGATACGCAGTATTTT
many	TRBV7-2	NA	TRBJ1-6	CASRRQSNSPLHF	TGTGCCAGCAGAAGACAGAGCAATTCACCCCTCCACTTT
NA	TRBV28	NA	TRBJ1-3	CASGGGRPTGNTIYF	TGTGCCAGCGGGGGGGGGCGTCCAACTGGAAACACCATATATTTT
few	TRBV10-3	NA	TRBJ2-3	CAIKRDDTDTQYF	TGTGCCATCAAACGGGACGACACAGATACGCAGTATTTT
NA	TRBV10-2	TRBD1	TRBJ2-7	CASSLGRGSSYEQYF	TGCGCCAGCAGCCTCGGCAGGGGGTCCTCCTACGAGCAGTACTTC